This T cell receptor (beta chain) is drawn from a study of control samples from healthy donors and cancer patients. Germline V lookup: CDR1 SNHLY, CDR2 FYNNEI. CDR3 size: 13 residues. Trimming took off 7 bases at V and 0 bases at J, with 7 bases between the two ends. This table comes from immunoSEQ multiplex PCR, and its TCRdb copy is limited to in-frame clones, with some not included. This table holds around 72,000 clones, over 65% found once. The receptor's source is a man aged 50 to 60 in good health. The material sequenced was blood. The chain recombines TRBV2 with TRBJ1-5; D is undetermined. CDR3 nucleotide sequence: TGTGCCAGCAAGGGTATTAGCAATCAGCCCCAGCATTTT. Translated, it gives CASKGISNQPQHF.